These 15 T cell receptor beta chains were all obtained from the same sample, sequenced in a study of T cells in Graves' hyperthyroidism and ophthalmopathy. Authors of the study amplified TCR beta CDR3 regions from RNA transcripts. The TCR CDR3 was amplified in a first-round RT-PCR using the HTBI primer set. TCRdb re-called the multiplex PCR reads through MiXCR, storing one row per CDR3 protein. The repertoire holds 500,000 to 600,000 distinct CDR3 sequences, with over 15% as singletons. The sequenced sample was blood. The receptors shown here come from a woman between 18 and 29 years old with Graves' hyperthyroidism.

This chain links TRBV19 with TRBJ1-1; possibly TRBD1 for D (5 bases). Germline V gene lookup returns CDR1 LNHDA and CDR2 SQIVND (reference sequence). Trimming shortened V by 1 base and J by 11 bases, and 23 bases separated the two germline ends. The CDR3 extends over 16 amino acids. The CDR3 protein is CASSIGGLGRKKLAFF. As DNA, the CDR3 is TGTGCCAGTAGTATAGGGGGACTCGGGAGGAAGAAGTTGGCTTTCTTT.

This rearrangement joins TRBV4-2 to TRBJ2-2; the D gene could be TRBD1 or TRBD2 (5 bases each). Germline-derived CDR1 and CDR2 are LGHNA and YNFKEQ. Trimming left V 0 bases short and J 5 bases short, with 10 bases between. This CDR3 has 15 amino acids. The CDR3 sequence is CASSQDGEGTGELFF. The DNA of the CDR3 is TGTGCCAGCAGCCAAGATGGTGAGGGGACCGGGGAGCTGTTTTTT.

V usage is TRBV5-4 and J usage is TRBJ2-7; no firm D call. The germline gives CDR1 SGHNT, CDR2 YYREEE (reference sequence). V gave up 3 bases and J gave up 3 bases, with 22 bases separating them. CDR3 length: 17 amino acids. The CDR3 spells CASSSESGPGSRYEQYF. The CDR3 DNA is TGTGCCAGCAGCTCCGAGAGTGGGCCCGGGTCCCGCTACGAGCAGTACTTC.

The table lists this clonotype with many counts. The rearrangement links TRBV20-1 to TRBJ2-7, with 10 bases fitting TRBD2. With 1 base clipped from V and 6 bases from J, the junction kept 9 bases outside the gene matches. Germline V CDR1 and CDR2: DFQATT, SNEGSKA (reference sequence). This CDR3 is 15 amino acids long. The CDR3 DNA reads TGCAGTGCTAGAGCGTATCGAGCGGGAGGGTCCGAGCAGTACTTC. This translates into CSARAYRAGGSEQYF.

This clonotype was seen more than once but under ten times. The rearrangement links TRBV7-2 to TRBJ2-2, with 14 bases that match TRBD2. V was clipped by 0 bases and J by 6 bases; unmatched bases: 12. Per the germline V gene, CDR1 is SGHTA and CDR2 is FQGNSA. The CDR3 runs 20 residues. CDR3 sequence: CASSLAGTSGRGGGSGELFF. In DNA form, the CDR3 reads TGTGCCAGCAGCTTAGCCGGGACTAGCGGGAGAGGGGGGGGTTCCGGGGAGCTGTTTTTT.

The V call is TRBV20-1, the J call TRBJ2-7, with 9 positions matching TRBD1. Germline values: CDR1 DFQATT, CDR2 SNEGSKA (reference sequence). V shed 3 bases, J shed 0 bases, and the junction held 3 bases outside the gene matches. The CDR3 contains 14 residues. The CDR3 loop reads CSARGQGFSYEQYF. The CDR3 DNA reads as TGCAGTGCTAGGGGACAGGGTTTCTCCTACGAGCAGTACTTC.

This clonotype was detected many times. The V and J genes are TRBV5-1 and TRBJ1-2; D ambiguous. CDR3 length equals 15 residues. V dropped 0 bases and J dropped 5 bases, with 14 bases sitting between them. Germline V gene data show CDR1 as SGHRS and CDR2 as YFSETQ. DNA for the CDR3: TGCGCCAGCAGCTTGGCTGGTCAGGTCCGGTATGGCTACACCTTC. It codes for CASSLAGQVRYGYTF. The full variable domain, rest sourced from reference TRBV5-1 and TRBJ1-2, is KAGVTQTPRYLIKTRGQQVTLSCSPISGHRSVSWYQQTPGQGLQFLFEYFSETQRNKGNFPGRFSGRQFSNSRSEMNVSTLELGDSALYLCASSLAGQVRYGYTFGSGTRLTVV.

As to this clonotype: This may stem from a read error, because a much larger clone lies one nucleotide away. The gene calls are TRBV2 and TRBJ2-7; D perhaps matches TRBD1 (6 bases). TRBJ2-1 explains the end of the DNA better; the J call may be wrong. CDR1 and CDR2 (germline): SNHLY, FYNNEI. The CDR3 totals 13 residues. The CDR3 sequence is CASIRQASYEQFF. CDR3 nucleotide sequence: TGTGCCAGCATCCGACAGGCCTCCTACGAGCAGTTCTTC.

Notes on this clonotype: At one end the junction does not follow the germline gene, possibly because of a read error. The chain is built from TRBV28 and TRBJ2-1, with D hard to call. Per germline, CDR1 MDHEN and CDR2 SYDVKM. CDR3 length equals 14 residues. The CDR3 reads CASSYLSSYNGQFF. The CDR3 DNA sequence: TGTGCCAGCAGTTACCTGAGCTCCTACAATGGGCAGTTCTTC.

The sample holds many counts of this clonotype. The chain uses TRBV2 and TRBJ1-1; TRBD1 is a possible D gene (5 bases). The germline gives CDR1 SNHLY, CDR2 FYNNEI. The CDR3 runs 14 residues. V lost 9 bases to trimming and J lost 1 base, with 15 bases between them. CDR3 sequence (DNA): TGTGCCAGAATTCCGGGACTAAGGAACACTGAAGCTTTCTTT. Translating it yields CARIPGLRNTEAFF.

The sample holds many counts of this clonotype. The chain carries TRBV5-1 and TRBJ2-1; no reliable D call. This CDR3 contains 12 residues. Trimming shortened V by 1 base and J by 4 bases, and 3 bases separated the two germline ends. In germline, CDR1 is SGHRS, CDR2 YFSETQ. The CDR3 sequence: CASSLQYNEQFF. CDR3 in DNA: TGCGCCAGCAGCTTGCAGTACAATGAGCAGTTCTTC. Based on the CDR3 plus reference TRBV5-1 and TRBJ2-1, the full variable domain is KAGVTQTPRYLIKTRGQQVTLSCSPISGHRSVSWYQQTPGQGLQFLFEYFSETQRNKGNFPGRFSGRQFSNSRSEMNVSTLELGDSALYLCASSLQYNEQFFGPGTRLTVL.

This clonotype was recorded at least ten times. V is TRBV11-2 and J is TRBJ2-1, with D possibly TRBD1 on 6 matching bases. V lost 5 bases to trimming and J lost 4 bases, with 18 bases between them. The CDR3 covers 16 residues. Germline V gene sequence: CDR1 SGHAT, CDR2 FQNNGV. CDR3 nucleotides: TGTGCCAGCAGCCCGAGACAGGACCGGGCTTACAATGAGCAGTTCTTC. This translates into CASSPRQDRAYNEQFF. The variable domain in full, with the rest retrieved from reference TRBV11-2 and TRBJ2-1, is EAGVAQSPRYKIIEKRQSVAFWCNPISGHATLYWYQQILGQGPKLLIQFQNNGVVDDSQLPKDRFSAERLKGVDSTLKIQPAKLEDSAVYLCASSPRQDRAYNEQFFGPGTRLTVL.

This clonotype was recorded a few times. This chain connects TRBV5-1 to TRBJ2-1; D may match TRBD1 or TRBD2 (5 bases each). Trimming left V 4 bases short and J 2 bases short, with 7 bases between. Germline V gives CDR1 SGHRS, CDR2 YFSETQ. CDR3 length: 13 amino acids. The chain's CDR3 is CASSEGTYNEQFF. Written as DNA, the CDR3 is TGCGCCAGCAGCGAGGGGACCTACAATGAGCAGTTCTTC. Filled out from reference TRBV5-1 and TRBJ2-1, the complete variable domain reads KAGVTQTPRYLIKTRGQQVTLSCSPISGHRSVSWYQQTPGQGLQFLFEYFSETQRNKGNFPGRFSGRQFSNSRSEMNVSTLELGDSALYLCASSEGTYNEQFFGPGTRLTVL.

Many counts were recorded for this clonotype. The chain employs TRBV7-2 and TRBJ2-7; TRBD2 matches 7 bases. Unmatched junction bases numbered 9, after V lost 5 bases and J lost 5 bases. The CDR3 length is 14 residues. Germline loops: CDR1 SGHTA, CDR2 FQGNSA. The CDR3: CASSRLGAGDEQYF. The CDR3 nucleotides are TGTGCCAGCAGCCGCCTTGGGGCGGGGGACGAGCAGTACTTC.

This clonotype was seen more than once but under ten times. J is TRBJ1-1 and V is TRBV2; D is perhaps TRBD1 (6 bases). The ends were cut back, 4 bases at V and 5 bases at J, with 14 bases in the middle. This CDR3 comprises 14 residues. Germline values: CDR1 SNHLY, CDR2 FYNNEI. The CDR3 DNA follows: TGTGCCAGCAGTGGCAGGGGAGGGGAAACTGAAGCTTTCTTT. The encoded protein is CASSGRGGETEAFF.